This entry is about one T cell receptor (beta chain). Healthy individuals of Caucasian origin from Russia, aged 6 to 90, served as donors. Trimming at V came to 2 bases and at J to 8 bases, leaving 8 bases not matched to a gene. The germline gives CDR1 MNHEY, CDR2 SVGAGI. This CDR3 comprises 16 residues. A second PCR, run for roughly 7 to 11 cycles, used a sample-barcoded 5' primer plus a J-beta primer mix. Via MiXCR, TCRdb re-called the 5' RACE reads, giving one row per CDR3 protein. Found here are hundreds of thousands of distinct CDR3 sequences, 35% to 50% of them singletons; the top ten hold around 18%. This sample stems from a study of blood T cells in healthy people across ages. Overall study context: Capturing about one barcoded beta molecule per two T cells was achieved by template switching.

The chain uses TRBV6-5 and TRBJ2-1, with 11 bases that match TRBD2. This clonotype originated in a man aged 80 or over in good health. Sequencing was carried out using blood. CDR3 residues: CASSYQVAGGPDEQFF. The CDR3 DNA reads TGTGCCAGCAGTTACCAAGTAGCGGGGGGGCCGGATGAGCAGTTCTTC.